A selection of T cell receptor beta chains follows, all from one sample in a study of T cells after yellow fever vaccination. TCRdb ran MiXCR on the 5' RACE reads and lists one entry per CDR3 protein. The table shows 400,000 to 650,000 distinct CDR3 sequences, with about a fifth occurring only once. The specimen comprised PBMCs, sampled approximately 22 days after the first yellow fever vaccination. The receptors derive from a man aged 18 to 29 who received the YFV17D yellow fever vaccine. The CDR3 runs from the conserved cysteine through the conserved F or W. The D gene is left open where the match is weak. Clone size is not always given. Where it is, it says once, few, many or a class for expanded clones.

abundance: few; v_gene: TRBV12-3/TRBV12-4; j_gene: TRBJ2-7; d_gene: .; CDR3aa: CASSLGTNPYEQYF; CDR3nt: TGTGCCAGCAGTTTAGGGACCAACCCCTACGAGCAGTACTTC
abundance: .; v_gene: TRBV25-1; j_gene: TRBJ2-3; d_gene: .; CDR3aa: CASSPVEGPSTDTQYF; CDR3nt: TGTGCCAGCAGCCCGGTGGAAGGACCCTCCACAGATACGCAGTATTTT
abundance: few; v_gene: TRBV12-3/TRBV12-4; j_gene: TRBJ2-7; d_gene: .; CDR3aa: CASSSVGSYEQYF; CDR3nt: TGTGCCAGCAGTTCGGTAGGTTCCTACGAGCAGTACTTC
abundance: .; v_gene: TRBV21-1; j_gene: TRBJ2-3; d_gene: .; CDR3aa: CASSGYAGLPDTQYF; CDR3nt: TGTGCCAGCAGCGGGTATGCGGGGCTTCCAGATACGCAGTATTTT
abundance: .; v_gene: TRBV4-2; j_gene: TRBJ2-5; d_gene: TRBD2; CDR3aa: CASSLAGPGGSYQETQYF; CDR3nt: TGTGCCAGCAGTCTCGCAGGACCGGGGGGTTCCTACCAAGAGACCCAGTACTTC
abundance: .; v_gene: TRBV7-3; j_gene: TRBJ1-2; d_gene: TRBD1; CDR3aa: CASSSSDRGSGYTF; CDR3nt: TGTGCCAGCAGCTCCTCGGACAGGGGTAGTGGCTACACCTTC
abundance: .; v_gene: TRBV6-2/TRBV6-3; j_gene: TRBJ2-7; d_gene: .; CDR3aa: CASRVYGPTTYEQYF; CDR3nt: TGTGCCAGCAGAGTCTACGGACCGACGACCTACGAGCAGTACTTC
abundance: .; v_gene: TRBV10-3; j_gene: TRBJ2-7; d_gene: TRBD1; CDR3aa: CAIGTGGHEQYF; CDR3nt: TGTGCCATCGGTACAGGGGGCCACGAGCAGTACTTC
abundance: .; v_gene: TRBV6-5; j_gene: TRBJ1-6; d_gene: TRBD1; CDR3aa: CASSYGDSLNSPLHF; CDR3nt: TGTGCCAGCAGTTATGGGGACAGCCTTAATTCACCCCTCCACTTT
abundance: few; v_gene: TRBV20-1; j_gene: TRBJ2-2; d_gene: TRBD1; CDR3aa: CSAGGTGPTGELFF; CDR3nt: TGCAGTGCTGGAGGGACAGGGCCCACCGGGGAGCTGTTTTTT
abundance: few; v_gene: TRBV6-2/TRBV6-3; j_gene: TRBJ2-2; d_gene: TRBD1; CDR3aa: CASSRTGGDTGELFF; CDR3nt: TGTGCCAGCAGTCGGACAGGGGGCGACACCGGGGAGCTGTTTTTT